This T cell receptor beta chain was captured by sequencing in a study of T cells in Graves' hyperthyroidism and ophthalmopathy. At least 3 on the Clinical Activity Score was recorded for ophthalmopathy patients, who also had NOSPECS grade at least 4 and duration under 3 months. Germline CDR1 is SGHTA and CDR2 is FQGNSA. V was clipped by 4 bases and J by 2 bases; unmatched bases: 6. The CDR3 runs 16 residues. This clonotype has ten or more counts. It was RNA transcripts that yielded the amplified TCR beta CDR3 regions. HTBI primers were employed in a first-round RT-PCR of the TCR CDR3. TCRdb independently ran MiXCR on the multiplex PCR reads; one entry per CDR3 protein. The sample lists some 500,000 distinct CDR3 sequences, about 16% occurring once.

The genes are TRBV7-2 and TRBJ2-7; 12 bases map to TRBD2. The source is a woman aged 30 to 39 with Graves' ophthalmopathy. The source material was blood. DNA of the CDR3: TGTGCCAGCAGCTCCGCCCGGACTAGCGGGGCCTACGAGCAGTACTTC. Residues: CASSSARTSGAYEQYF. The entire variable domain, with the rest obtained from reference TRBV7-2 and TRBJ2-7, is as follows: GAGVSQSPSNKVTEKGKDVELRCDPISGHTALYWYRQSLGQGLEFLIYFQGNSAPDKSGLPSDRFSAERTGGSVSTLTIQRTQQEDSAVYLCASSSARTSGAYEQYFGPGTRLTVT.